This T cell receptor (beta chain) originates from a study of breast tumors, draining lymph nodes, adjacent tissues. Study-level results: Compared with lymph nodes, tumors were less diverse; compared with nontumor tissue, more. Luminal-like breast cancer showed significantly higher tumor–nontumor repertoire similarity than basal-like. The data were judged consistent with most tumor T cells coming from lymph node and expanding in tumor.

The lymph nodes were axillary draining lymph nodes from breast cancer patients. The germline gives CDR1 SNHLY, CDR2 FYNNEI. There are 15 residues in the CDR3. V gave up 5 bases and J gave up 7 bases; unmatched junction bases: 13. About this clonotype: The antigen remains unidentified.

TCRdb recomputed calls from the multiplex PCR reads with MiXCR, one row per CDR3 protein. The data hold a few hundred thousand distinct CDR3 sequences, with nearly 35% observed a single time. The TCR comes from a female donor with breast cancer. Some clones in this sample may be carry-over from other donors' samples. The sample was axillary lymph node tissue. V is TRBV2 and J is TRBJ1-2, with TRBD1 matching over 7 bases. The CDR3 sequence: CASSPTGAGGVGYTF. CDR3 DNA sequence: TGTGCCAGCAGTCCCACAGGGGCCGGGGGAGTTGGCTACACCTTC.